Following are 30 T cell receptor beta chains from one sample sequenced in a study of blood T cell repertoires in COVID-19. Libraries were prepared by immunoSEQ multiplex PCR; TCRdb keeps only in-frame clonotypes and omits some of them. The sample lists tens of thousands of clones, 81% occurring once. The sequencing input was peripheral blood. These receptors all stem from a man aged 55 to 70 with COVID-19, enrolled during active disease.

The V and J genes are TRBV19 and TRBJ1-5; 9 nucleotides align to TRBD1. Losses at the gene ends were 6 bases for V and 4 bases for J; bases not matched to a gene: 7. Germline-derived CDR1 and CDR2 are LNHDA and SQIVND (reference sequence). The CDR3 is 15 amino acids. DNA for the CDR3: TGTGCCAGTAGCGGGACAGGGATTAGGAATCAGCCCCAGCATTTT. Translating it yields CASSGTGIRNQPQHF.

This clone was seen only a few times. This chain connects TRBV19 to TRBJ1-6; maybe TRBD1 (5 bases). Germline lookup yields CDR1 LNHDA and CDR2 SQIVND (reference sequence). V lost 7 bases to trimming and J lost 9 bases, with 25 bases between them. The CDR3 covers 17 residues. CDR3 nucleotides: TGTGCCAGTACCACGGCCGCGGGGACCTTATCGAGTTCACCCCTCCACTTT. Its translation is CASTTAAGTLSSSPLHF.

Here the CDR3 reads CASSLGQGGGYTF. CDR3 DNA sequence: TGTGCCAGCAGCTTAGGACAGGGAGGAGGCTACACCTTC. V usage is TRBV7-9 and J usage is TRBJ1-2; 7 bases agree with TRBD1. Germline V gene sequence: CDR1 SEHNR, CDR2 FQNEAQ (reference sequence). J lost 8 bases, V lost 1 base, and 4 bases had no gene match. The CDR3 is 13 amino acids.

The DNA of the CDR3 is TGTGCCAGCAGTTACTTCGGGGGCACCGGGGAGCTGTTTTTT. Its protein product is CASSYFGGTGELFF. V usage is TRBV6-2 or TRBV6-3 and J usage is TRBJ2-2; weak D call: TRBD2 (6 bases). Trimming took off 1 base at V and 4 bases at J, with 7 bases between the two ends. CDR3 length: 14 residues. The V gene's germline CDR1 is MNHEY and CDR2 SVGEGT.

The CDR3, as DNA: TGTGCCAGCAGCTTCTACTCTAGCGGGATTTACGAGCAGTACTTC. Translated: CASSFYSSGIYEQYF. The chain has TRBV7-3 and TRBJ2-7; 9 bases match TRBD2. This CDR3 contains 15 residues. The V segment lost 3 bases and the J segment 4 bases; nucleotides outside the gene matches: 7. The V gene's germline CDR1 is SGHTA and CDR2 FQGTGA. The whole variable domain, remainder taken from reference TRBV7-3 and TRBJ2-7, is GAGVSQTPSNKVTEKGKYVELRCDPISGHTALYWYRQSLGQGPEFLIYFQGTGAADDSGLPNDRFFAVRPEGSVSTLKIQRTERGDSAVYLCASSFYSSGIYEQYFGPGTRLTVT.

This clone appeared a single time. CDR3 in DNA: TGTGCCAGTAGTGGGTGGGACAGGGTTTATGGCTACACCTTC. Translating it yields CASSGWDRVYGYTF. The chain carries TRBV19 and TRBJ1-2; TRBD1 aligns across 9 bases. Germline V gene data show CDR1 as LNHDA and CDR2 as SQIVND (reference sequence). This CDR3 region has 14 residues. Trimming at V came to 5 bases and at J to 5 bases, leaving 6 bases not matched to a gene.

V usage is TRBV14 and J usage is TRBJ1-2; D might be TRBD1 (6 bases). The CDR3 is made up of 14 amino acids. The germline V and J ends were trimmed by 4 bases and 6 bases, with 15 bases remaining between them. Germline V CDR1 and CDR2: SGHDN, FVKESK. CDR3 DNA sequence: TGTGCCAGCAGCCCTCGCATGAAGGGGGATGGCTACACCTTC. Its translation: CASSPRMKGDGYTF.

The chain combines TRBV7-9 with TRBJ2-3, with TRBD2 matching over 15 bases. Germline trimming cut 5 bases from V and 5 bases from J; bases unmatched to any gene: 2. The CDR3 spans 15 residues. Per germline, CDR1 SEHNR and CDR2 FQNEAQ (reference sequence). CDR3 in amino acids: CASSPGLAGGDTQYF. DNA for the CDR3: TGTGCCAGCAGCCCGGGACTAGCGGGGGGAGATACGCAGTATTTT.

The chain employs TRBV19 and TRBJ1-4; 9 positions match TRBD1. The CDR3 covers 14 residues. The V gene's germline CDR1 is LNHDA and CDR2 SQIVND (reference sequence). Trimming took 3 bases from V and 10 from J; bases not matched to a gene: 6. The CDR3 region has the DNA TGTGCCAGTAGTATCGGGACAGGGTCTAGAAAACTGTTTTTT. Protein: CASSIGTGSRKLFF. Filled out from reference TRBV19 and TRBJ1-4, the complete variable domain reads DGGITQSPKYLFRKEGQNVTLSCEQNLNHDAMYWYRQDPGQGLRLIYYSQIVNDFQKGDIAEGYSVSREKKESFPLTVTSAQKNPTAFYLCASSIGTGSRKLFFGSGTQLSVL.

The chain carries TRBV7-9 and TRBJ2-1, with 9 bases fitting TRBD2. Unmatched junction bases numbered 10, after V lost 5 bases and J lost 8 bases. CDR1 is SEHNR, CDR2 FQNEAQ, per germline (reference sequence). This CDR3 region has 15 residues. The CDR3, as DNA: TGTGCCAGCAGCCCACCGCCAGCGGGAGGCCATGAGCAGTTCTTC. Encoded protein: CASSPPPAGGHEQFF.

The chain carries TRBV19 and TRBJ2-2; no firm D call. The CDR3 totals 12 residues. V lost 4 bases and J lost 6, with 6 bases in between. Germline CDR1 and CDR2: LNHDA and SQIVND (reference sequence). CDR3 nucleotides: TGTGCCAGTAGTAATGGCCCCGGGGAGCTGTTTTTT. It translates to CASSNGPGELFF.

This clone was recorded only once. The chain recombines TRBV6-1 with TRBJ1-4, with D perhaps matching TRBD1 (6 bases). The V gene lost 2 bases and the J gene lost 5 bases, with 12 bases spanning the gap. This CDR3 contains 15 residues. Germline loops: CDR1 MNHNS, CDR2 SASEGT. CDR3: CASSELGQGNEKLFF. CDR3 bases: TGTGCCAGCAGTGAATTAGGGCAGGGGAATGAAAAACTGTTTTTT.

The V gene is TRBV21-1, the J gene TRBJ2-7; the table's D call of TRBD2 was not tested on the DNA. TRBV21-1 represents a pseudogene. This CDR3 spans 15 amino acids. The CDR3 nucleotides read TGTGCCAGCAGCAAAGCGCGTCATGGTTTCCGGGAGCAGTACTTC. It encodes CASSKARHGFREQYF.

The chain uses TRBV5-4 and TRBJ2-3; tentative D call: TRBD2 (7 bases). CDR1 and CDR2 from the germline V gene are SGHNT and YYREEE (reference sequence). V was clipped by 6 bases and J by 0 bases, with 11 bases between them. This CDR3 comprises 14 residues. CDR3 in amino acids: CASTGGSSTDTQYF. In nucleotides, the CDR3 is TGTGCCAGCACGGGGGGCTCTAGCACAGATACGCAGTATTTT.

V and J are TRBV7-2 and TRBJ1-2; unclear D gene. The ends were cut back, 1 base at V and 5 bases at J, with 14 bases in the middle. The germline V gene encodes CDR1 SGHTA and CDR2 FQGNSA. This CDR3 spans 15 amino acids. The CDR3 DNA is TGTGCCAGCAGCTTAGGGGTGCAGGTCCGGTATGGCTACACCTTC. It is translated as CASSLGVQVRYGYTF.

The rearrangement uses TRBV19 and TRBJ2-7, with 8 bases lining up with TRBD2. V shed 6 bases and J 9 bases; nucleotides not matched to a gene: 13. The CDR3 is 14 amino acids. The germline V gene encodes CDR1 LNHDA and CDR2 SQIVND (reference sequence). CDR3 bases: TGTGCCAGTAGCCCCACGGGGGGGCAATTAGTGCAGTACTTC. It is translated as CASSPTGGQLVQYF.

This clone was observed a few times. The CDR3 region is CASSLEPGAYEQYF. In DNA, the CDR3 is TGTGCCAGCAGCTTGGAACCCGGGGCCTACGAGCAGTACTTC. V usage is TRBV5-6 and J usage is TRBJ2-7; the D gene is possibly TRBD2 (5 bases). Germline V gene lookup returns CDR1 SGHDT and CDR2 YYEEEE. The CDR3 is 14 residues long. Trimming pared 0 bases from V and 2 bases from J, leaving 9 bases between.

This sequence joins TRBV7-8 and TRBJ2-7; no reliable D call. The germline V gene has CDR1 SGHVS and CDR2 FQNEAQ. With 4 bases removed from V and 5 bases from J, the gap between germline ends came to 21 bases. There are 16 residues in the CDR3. CDR3 amino acids: CASSSPSLGRVHEQYF. Here the CDR3 DNA reads TGTGCCAGCAGCTCCCCCAGCCTGGGTCGGGTTCACGAGCAGTACTTC. The full variable domain, its missing parts supplied by reference TRBV7-8 and TRBJ2-7, is GAGVSQSPRYKVAKRGQDVALRCDPISGHVSLFWYQQALGQGPEFLTYFQNEAQLDKSGLPSDRFFAERPEGSVSTLKIQRTQQEDSAVYLCASSSPSLGRVHEQYFGPGTRLTVT.

This clone was found a few times. The CDR3 here is CASRTPPETQYF. CDR3 coding DNA: TGTGCCAGCAGGACACCCCCAGAGACCCAGTACTTC. V usage is TRBV6-5 and J usage is TRBJ2-5; the D is unclear. V lost 6 bases and J lost 4, with 9 bases in between. Germline V lookup: CDR1 MNHEY, CDR2 SVGAGI. This CDR3 contains 12 residues.

The rearrangement links TRBV25-1 to TRBJ1-1, with a possible D match to TRBD1 (6 bases). The germline V gene encodes CDR1 MGHDK and CDR2 SYGVNS. This CDR3 region has 14 residues. V lost 7 bases to trimming and J lost 3 bases, with 15 bases between them. CDR3 DNA: TGTGCCAGCATCCCCGGGGGGCCGTACACTGAAGCTTTCTTT. The encoded protein is CASIPGGPYTEAFF.

The chain recombines TRBV7-6 with TRBJ2-2; 7 nucleotides agree with TRBD2. The V gene's germline CDR1 is SGHVS and CDR2 FNYEAQ. The CDR3 loop spans 15 amino acids. Unmatched junction bases numbered 7, after V lost 6 bases and J lost 3 bases. The CDR3 protein is CASRPLAGHTGELFF. The CDR3 bases are TGTGCCAGCAGGCCGTTAGCGGGTCACACCGGGGAGCTGTTTTTT.

This clone was counted only a few times. This chain links TRBV7-9 with TRBJ2-7; D remains ambiguous. The germline gives CDR1 SEHNR, CDR2 FQNEAQ (reference sequence). Trimming cost V 5 bases and J 5 bases, with 13 bases left between them. This CDR3 comprises 13 residues. DNA for the CDR3: TGTGCCAGCAGCCCAGAGGTGACTCACGAGCAGTACTTC. Its translation is CASSPEVTHEQYF. Based on the CDR3 plus reference TRBV7-9 and TRBJ2-7, the full variable domain is DTGVSQNPRHKITKRGQNVTFRCDPISEHNRLYWYRQTLGQGPEFLTYFQNEAQLEKSRLLSDRFSAERPKGSFSTLEIQRTEQGDSAMYLCASSPEVTHEQYFGPGTRLTVT.

A few counts support this clone. CDR3 protein: CASSWDRRNEKLFF. The CDR3 nucleotides read TGTGCCAGCAGCTGGGACAGGAGAAATGAAAAACTGTTTTTT. This chain links TRBV7-9 with TRBJ1-4; the match to TRBD1 covers 8 bases. V was clipped by 4 bases and J by 5 bases; unmatched bases: 3. The CDR3 runs 14 residues. Germline CDR1 SEHNR, CDR2 FQNEAQ (reference sequence).

This clone was seen once. The chain employs TRBV7-9 and TRBJ1-2; D call uncertain. In germline, CDR1 is SEHNR, CDR2 FQNEAQ (reference sequence). The CDR3 has 15 residues. V lost 4 bases, J lost 3 bases, and 15 bases lay in between. Here the CDR3 reads CASSSGRETHYGYTF. The CDR3 DNA follows: TGTGCCAGCAGCTCCGGACGGGAAACCCACTATGGCTACACCTTC.

The rearrangement joins TRBV19 to TRBJ2-1, with 12 bases lining up with TRBD2. CDR3 length: 14 amino acids. Trimming cost V 3 bases and J 7 bases; bases outside gene matches: 1. Germline loops: CDR1 LNHDA, CDR2 SQIVND (reference sequence). The CDR3 DNA sequence: TGTGCCAGTAGTATTCTAGCGGGGGGGAATGAGCAGTTCTTC. It is translated as CASSILAGGNEQFF.

This clone was recorded once. The chain recombines TRBV3-1 (or the pseudogene TRBV3-2) with TRBJ1-1; D perhaps matches TRBD1 (5 bases). Germline V gene sequence: CDR1 LGHDT, CDR2 YNNKEL (reference sequence). V gave up 2 bases and J gave up 0 bases, with 13 bases separating them. The CDR3 contains 16 residues. The CDR3: CASSQPQGLMNTEAFF. CDR3 nucleotide sequence: TGTGCCAGCAGCCAACCTCAGGGTTTAATGAACACTGAAGCTTTCTTT.

The J gene is TRBJ1-3, the V gene TRBV6-5; 7 bases fit TRBD1. Germline V lookup: CDR1 MNHEY, CDR2 SVGAGI. CDR3 size: 13 residues. The junction had 9 bases not matched to a gene; V was cut back by 8 bases and J by 8 bases. This CDR3 reads CASLRGPSDTIYF. In nucleotides, the CDR3 is TGTGCCAGCTTAAGGGGGCCCTCAGACACCATATATTTT.

The chain employs TRBV5-1 and TRBJ1-1, with 7 bases aligning to TRBD1. This CDR3 region has 14 residues. Germline CDR1 SGHRS, CDR2 YFSETQ. V lost 4 bases to trimming and J lost 0 bases; unmatched junction nucleotides: 3. CDR3 bases: TGCGCCAGCAGCCAGGGACAGTTGAACACTGAAGCTTTCTTT. This translates into CASSQGQLNTEAFF.

The rearrangement joins TRBV11-2 to TRBJ1-1, with D possibly matching TRBD1 (6 bases). Looked up from germline, CDR1 is SGHAT and CDR2 is FQNNGV. The CDR3 extends over 17 amino acids. Trimming took off 4 bases at V and 2 bases at J, with 20 bases between the two ends. DNA of the CDR3: TGTGCCAGCAGCTCCCTGTCCGCCGGGACAATAAACACTGAAGCTTTCTTT. It yields the protein CASSSLSAGTINTEAFF.

Only a few counts were recorded for this clone. The chain links TRBV7-2 to TRBJ1-1; D is undetermined. Germline lookup yields CDR1 SGHTA and CDR2 FQGNSA. V shed 0 bases and J shed 3 bases, with 5 bases lying between them. This CDR3 spans 13 amino acids. The CDR3 coding sequence is TGTGCCAGCAGCTTAGCACAACACACTGAAGCTTTCTTT. The encoded protein is CASSLAQHTEAFF.